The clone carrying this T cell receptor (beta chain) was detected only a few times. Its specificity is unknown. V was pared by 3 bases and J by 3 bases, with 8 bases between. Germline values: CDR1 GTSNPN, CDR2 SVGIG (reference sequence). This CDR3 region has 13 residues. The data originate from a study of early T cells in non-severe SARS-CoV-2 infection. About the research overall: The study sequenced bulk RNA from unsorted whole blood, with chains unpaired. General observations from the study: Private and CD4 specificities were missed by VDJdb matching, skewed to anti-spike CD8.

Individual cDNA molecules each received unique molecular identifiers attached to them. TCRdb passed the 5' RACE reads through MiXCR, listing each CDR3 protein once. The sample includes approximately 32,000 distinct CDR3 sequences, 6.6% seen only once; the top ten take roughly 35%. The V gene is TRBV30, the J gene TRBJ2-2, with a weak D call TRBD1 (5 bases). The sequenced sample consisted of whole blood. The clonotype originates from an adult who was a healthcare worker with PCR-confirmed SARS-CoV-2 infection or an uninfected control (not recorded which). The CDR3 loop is CAWSQGHTGELFF. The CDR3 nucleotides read TGTGCCTGGAGCCAGGGCCACACCGGGGAGCTGTTTTTT.